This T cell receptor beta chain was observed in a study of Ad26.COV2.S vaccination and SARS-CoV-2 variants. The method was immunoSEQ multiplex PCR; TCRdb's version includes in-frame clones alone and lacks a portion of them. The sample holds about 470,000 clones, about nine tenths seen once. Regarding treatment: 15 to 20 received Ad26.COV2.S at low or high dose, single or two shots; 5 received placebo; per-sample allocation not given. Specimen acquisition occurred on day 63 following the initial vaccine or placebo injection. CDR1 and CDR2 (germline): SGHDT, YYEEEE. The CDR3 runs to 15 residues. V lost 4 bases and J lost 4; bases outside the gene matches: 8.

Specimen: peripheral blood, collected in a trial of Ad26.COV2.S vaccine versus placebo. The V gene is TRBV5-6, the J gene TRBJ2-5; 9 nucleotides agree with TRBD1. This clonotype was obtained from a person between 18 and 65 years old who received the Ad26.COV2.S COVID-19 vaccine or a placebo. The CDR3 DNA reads TGTGCCAGCAGCCTACCTGGGACAGGGCGAGAGACCCAGTACTTC. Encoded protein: CASSLPGTGRETQYF.